A single sample gave rise to the 27 T cell receptor beta chains below, sequenced in a study of OX40 agonist ivuxolimab in advanced cancers. Produced via immunoSEQ multiplex PCR; TCRdb's table is partial and in-frame only. The top ten hold more than 0.15% of the sample, which has about 120,000 clones, approximately 92% seen once. The material was CD4+ or CD8+ T cells sorted from blood, obtained in a trial of the OX40 agonist ivuxolimab. These receptor sequences come from an adult with an advanced solid tumor such as melanoma, head and neck, liver or kidney cancer.

The genes are TRBV7-7 and TRBJ2-3; TRBD2 matches 7 bases. The CDR3 is 14 residues long. Unmatched junction bases numbered 1, after V lost 2 bases and J lost 2 bases. CDR1 is SSHAT and CDR2 is FNYEAQ in the germline V gene (reference sequence). CDR3 DNA: TGTGCCAGCAGCTTAACTAGCGACACAGATACGCAGTATTTT. This translates into CASSLTSDTDTQYF.

J is TRBJ1-5 and V is TRBV10-3, with a tentative D call TRBD1 (6 bases). This CDR3 has 14 amino acids. Germline lookup yields CDR1 ENHRY and CDR2 SYGVKD. Between the trimmed V and J ends, which lost 2 bases and 4 bases, there was a span of 9 bases. The CDR3 sequence is CAISERGANQPQHF. CDR3 bases: TGTGCCATCAGTGAGCGGGGGGCGAATCAGCCCCAGCATTTT.

Worth noting for this clone: This sample includes further DNA sequences coding for the same CDR3. The genes are TRBV6-5 and TRBJ2-3; D is undetermined. Germline assignment: CDR1 MNHEY and CDR2 SVGAGI. The ends were cut back, 6 bases at V and 4 bases at J, with 5 bases in the middle. The CDR3 is 11 amino acids. The CDR3 reads CASRRADTQYF. In DNA, the CDR3 is TGTGCCAGCAGGCGAGCAGATACGCAGTATTTT.

The rearrangement uses TRBV6-1 and TRBJ1-2; unclear D gene. Germline values: CDR1 MNHNS, CDR2 SASEGT. Trimming shortened V by 2 bases and J by 2 bases, and 6 bases separated the two germline ends. The CDR3 is 13 amino acids. CDR3 loop: CASSENLNYGYTF. The CDR3 bases are TGTGCCAGCAGTGAAAACCTCAACTATGGCTACACCTTC.

The rearrangement links TRBV5-6 to TRBJ2-5, with TRBD1 as a possible D gene (5 bases). Looked up from germline, CDR1 is SGHDT and CDR2 is YYEEEE. V dropped 2 bases and J dropped 2 bases, with 10 bases sitting between them. CDR3 length: 14 amino acids. The CDR3 spells CASSLRTLQETQYF. CDR3 coding DNA: TGTGCCAGCAGCTTAAGGACACTACAAGAGACCCAGTACTTC.

This clone was recorded only once. This chain connects TRBV21-1 to TRBJ2-3; the table names TRBD2, a call not compared with the DNA. TRBV21-1 is listed as a pseudogene. The CDR3 spans 17 residues. CDR3 sequence (DNA): TGTGCCAGCAGCAAAAAGGGACTAGCGGGAGATCGGGTTACGCAGTATTTT. This codes for CASSKKGLAGDRVTQYF.

This clone occurred once. This chain links TRBV9 with TRBJ1-2; D call uncertain. CDR1 and CDR2 (germline): SGDLS, YYNGEE. V lost 4 bases and J lost 4, with 11 bases in between. This CDR3 is 13 amino acids long. CDR3 bases: TGTGCCAGCAGCTTAGACAACTCCTATGGCTACACCTTC. Protein sequence: CASSLDNSYGYTF.

The chain combines TRBV7-8 with TRBJ2-1; 10 bases align to TRBD2. The CDR3 spans 17 residues. V trimming: 5 bases; J trimming: 8 bases; junction bases outside the gene matches: 15. Germline V CDR1 and CDR2: SGHVS, FQNEAQ. CDR3: CASSPRALAGAWDEQFF. The CDR3 DNA reads as TGTGCCAGCAGCCCCAGGGCTCTAGCGGGAGCTTGGGATGAGCAGTTCTTC.

The V gene is TRBV5-1, the J gene TRBJ2-4; the D gene is possibly TRBD2 (5 bases). Germline V CDR1 and CDR2: SGHRS, YFSETQ. The CDR3 consists of 15 residues. Trimming removed 0 bases at V and 3 bases at J, with 10 bases between. CDR3 region: CASSLGSVNKNIQYF. In DNA, the CDR3 is TGCGCCAGCAGCTTGGGTAGCGTGAACAAAAACATTCAGTACTTC.

The gene calls are TRBV23-1 and TRBJ2-1; 7 positions agree with TRBD1. TRBV23-1 carries the ORF label, with uncertain function. This CDR3 has 16 amino acids. V lost 3 bases, J lost 4 bases, and 9 bases stayed unmatched. The CDR3 spells CASSQIQGMRYNEQFF. The CDR3, as DNA: TGCGCCAGCAGTCAGATACAGGGGATGAGATACAATGAGCAGTTCTTC.

The genes are TRBV11-3 and TRBJ2-5, with TRBD2 as a possible D gene (6 bases). CDR1 is SGHNT and CDR2 is YENEEA in the germline V gene. This CDR3 comprises 14 residues. V was shortened by 1 base and J by 4 bases, with 10 bases between the two germline ends. The DNA of the CDR3 is TGTGCCAGCAGCTTAGCGGGAGAGGGAGAGACCCAGTACTTC. This gives the protein CASSLAGEGETQYF.

The chain links TRBV7-9 to TRBJ1-1; possibly TRBD1 for D (5 bases). The V end was cut by 2 bases, the J end by 3 bases, with 10 bases between. Germline V gene lookup returns CDR1 SEHNR and CDR2 FQNEAQ (reference sequence). The CDR3 covers 14 residues. CDR3 DNA: TGTGCCAGCAGCTTACAGGGTAGAGACACTGAAGCTTTCTTT. Translating gives CASSLQGRDTEAFF.

This clone has just a few counts. This CDR3 reads CASSLGQNTGELFF. The CDR3 DNA follows: TGTGCCAGCAGCTTAGGGCAGAACACCGGGGAGCTGTTTTTT. The V and J genes are TRBV7-9 and TRBJ2-2; D gene ambiguous. V lost 1 base and J 1 base, leaving 4 bases between the germline ends. The CDR3 loop spans 14 amino acids. Germline V gene sequence: CDR1 SEHNR, CDR2 FQNEAQ (reference sequence). Full variable domain (missing parts from reference TRBV7-9 and TRBJ2-2): DTGVSQNPRHKITKRGQNVTFRCDPISEHNRLYWYRQTLGQGPEFLTYFQNEAQLEKSRLLSDRFSAERPKGSFSTLEIQRTEQGDSAMYLCASSLGQNTGELFFGEGSRLTVL.

The genes are TRBV7-9 and TRBJ2-3; D might be TRBD2 (6 bases). The CDR3 loop spans 13 amino acids. Germline-derived CDR1 and CDR2 are SEHNR and FQNEAQ (reference sequence). The germline V and J ends were trimmed by 5 bases and 8 bases, with 14 bases remaining between them. The CDR3 DNA follows: TGTGCCAGCAGCCCGGCCGGGGGTGGTACGCAGTATTTT. Translation: CASSPAGGGTQYF. The variable domain in full, completed from reference TRBV7-9 and TRBJ2-3, reads DTGVSQNPRHKITKRGQNVTFRCDPISEHNRLYWYRQTLGQGPEFLTYFQNEAQLEKSRLLSDRFSAERPKGSFSTLEIQRTEQGDSAMYLCASSPAGGGTQYFGPGTRLTVL.

V is TRBV7-3 and J is TRBJ2-7; 10 nucleotides match TRBD2. Germline V lookup: CDR1 SGHTA, CDR2 FQGTGA. V was clipped by 1 base and J by 6 bases; unmatched bases: 6. The CDR3 consists of 15 residues. Here the CDR3 reads CASSLILAGAGEQYF. In nucleotides, the CDR3 is TGTGCCAGCAGCTTAATCCTAGCGGGAGCGGGCGAGCAGTACTTC.

The chain links TRBV10-3 to TRBJ2-5; TRBD1 matches 7 bases. Germline V CDR1 and CDR2: ENHRY, SYGVKD. The CDR3 extends over 14 amino acids. Germline trimming cut 4 bases from V and 4 bases from J; bases unmatched to any gene: 6. The CDR3 spells CAISVDRVGETQYF. CDR3 DNA sequence: TGTGCCATCAGTGTAGACAGGGTCGGAGAGACCCAGTACTTC.

The V and J genes are TRBV6-1 and TRBJ1-5; D remains unclear. V was shortened by 1 base and J by 0 bases, with 13 bases between the two germline ends. Germline-derived CDR1 and CDR2 are MNHNS and SASEGT. The CDR3 has 17 amino acids. The CDR3 DNA sequence: TGTGCCAGCAGTGAAGTCGGGGATCCATATAGCAATCAGCCCCAGCATTTT. Protein sequence: CASSEVGDPYSNQPQHF.

This chain uses TRBV6-6 with TRBJ2-2; TRBD1 is a possible D gene (8 bases). Germline V gene data show CDR1 as MNHNY and CDR2 as SVGAGI (reference sequence). Trimming removed 10 bases at V and 5 bases at J, with 14 bases between. The CDR3 consists of 13 residues. The CDR3 DNA reads TGTGCCACTGGACAGGGAGGGACCGGGGAGCTGTTTTTT. It encodes CATGQGGTGELFF.

CDR3: CASRTDPGGTDFYEQYF. DNA for the CDR3: TGTGCAAGTCGCACCGACCCGGGGGGGACAGACTTTTACGAGCAGTACTTC. This rearrangement joins TRBV12-2 to TRBJ2-7; whether TRBD2, the table's D call, matches the DNA was not checked. TRBV12-2 is flagged as a pseudogene. CDR3 length: 17 residues.

This chain uses TRBV7-9 with TRBJ1-1; 8 nucleotides agree with TRBD1. The V gene end was trimmed by 3 bases and the J gene end by 4 bases; junction bases not matched to a gene: 7. CDR3 length: 15 residues. Germline CDR1 is SEHNR and CDR2 is FQNEAQ (reference sequence). The CDR3: CASSFRQGRSTEAFF. The CDR3 DNA follows: TGTGCCAGCAGCTTCCGACAGGGGAGGAGCACTGAAGCTTTCTTT.

The genes are TRBV18 and TRBJ2-3; D gene uncertain. V was trimmed by 0 bases and J by 1 base, leaving 5 bases between them. Looked up from germline, CDR1 is KGHSH and CDR2 is LQKENI. The CDR3 extends over 14 amino acids. The CDR3 bases are TGTGCCAGCTCACCACCACGGGGCACAGATACGCAGTATTTT. Its translation is CASSPPRGTDTQYF.

This clone has only a few counts. The genes are TRBV15 and TRBJ1-2, with no clear D. The germline V gene has CDR1 LNHNV and CDR2 YYDKDF (reference sequence). The CDR3 is 13 amino acids. Trimming pared 2 bases from V and 7 bases from J, leaving 11 bases between. The CDR3, as DNA: TGTGCCACCAGCAGAACTTACGTCGGTGGCTACACCTTC. Its translation is CATSRTYVGGYTF.

The chain joins TRBV7-2 to TRBJ2-7; D not certain. Germline values: CDR1 SGHTA, CDR2 FQGNSA. The V end lost 4 bases, the J end lost 7 bases, and 17 bases lay between the germline ends. The CDR3 consists of 14 residues. CDR3 in DNA: TGTGCCAGCAGCTCCAACCCCTCCTTCCGGGAGCAGTACTTC. It codes for CASSSNPSFREQYF.

This clone was recorded once. This chain uses TRBV19 with TRBJ2-7; 14 bases agree with TRBD2. The CDR3 runs 15 residues. The germline gives CDR1 LNHDA, CDR2 SQIVND (reference sequence). The junction had 4 bases not matched to a gene; V was cut back by 6 bases and J by 3 bases. Written as DNA, the CDR3 is TGTGCCAGTAGCGACGGGACTAGCGGGAGCTACGAGCAGTACTTC. Residues: CASSDGTSGSYEQYF. Complete variable domain (other parts from reference TRBV19 and TRBJ2-7): DGGITQSPKYLFRKEGQNVTLSCEQNLNHDAMYWYRQDPGQGLRLIYYSQIVNDFQKGDIAEGYSVSREKKESFPLTVTSAQKNPTAFYLCASSDGTSGSYEQYFGPGTRLTVT.

V is TRBV7-6 and J is TRBJ2-6, with D possibly TRBD1 on 5 matching bases. The CDR3 sequence is 16 residues long. The V end was cut by 5 bases, the J end by 0 bases, with 11 bases between. Germline CDR1 SGHVS, CDR2 FNYEAQ. CDR3 region: CASSATVLSGANVLTF. CDR3 bases: TGTGCCAGCAGCGCGACAGTCCTCTCTGGGGCCAACGTCCTGACTTTC.

The V gene is TRBV5-1, the J gene TRBJ1-2; 8 bases match TRBD1. Trimming took 4 bases from V and 5 from J; bases not matched to a gene: 4. This CDR3 has 13 amino acids. Germline CDR1 reads SGHRS; CDR2 reads YFSETQ. The CDR3 sequence: CASSRDRSYGYTF. The DNA of the CDR3 is TGCGCCAGCAGCCGGGACAGGTCTTATGGCTACACCTTC.

This clone occurred once. The rearrangement joins TRBV14 to TRBJ2-7, with D unclear. In germline, CDR1 is SGHDN, CDR2 FVKESK. V was trimmed by 0 bases and J by 5 bases, leaving 5 bases between them. The CDR3 runs 12 residues. This CDR3 is CASSQEKDEQYF. CDR3 nucleotides: TGTGCCAGCAGCCAAGAGAAGGACGAGCAGTACTTC. The full variable domain, completed using reference TRBV14 and TRBJ2-7, is EAGVTQFPSHSVIEKGQTVTLRCDPISGHDNLYWYRRVMGKEIKFLLHFVKESKQDESGMPNNRFLAERTGGTYSTLKVQPAELEDSGVYFCASSQEKDEQYFGPGTRLTVT.